This T cell receptor beta chain stems from a study of blood T cell repertoires in COVID-19. Measured with immunoSEQ multiplex PCR; TCRdb has only the in-frame clones, and not every one. The repertoire holds roughly 30,000 clones, with around nine tenths as singletons. The CDR3 runs to 15 residues. With 1 base clipped from V and 2 bases from J, the junction kept 1 base outside the gene matches. CDR1 is SGHAT, CDR2 FQNNGV, per germline. V and J are TRBV11-2 and TRBJ1-3; 8 positions match TRBD1. Specimen: peripheral blood. The origin of this receptor is a human donor in a cohort sampled during active COVID-19. The CDR3 DNA reads TGTGCCAGCAGCTTAGCAGGGGGCACTGGAAACACCATATATTTT. Amino acid sequence: CASSLAGGTGNTIYF.